The 6 T cell receptor beta chains below come from one sample, sequenced in a study of T cell responses to AZD1222 COVID-19 vaccine. TCRdb's table, derived via immunoSEQ multiplex PCR, lists solely in-frame clones and lacks some. The sample shows 95,000 to 150,000 clones, about 90% of them seen only once. The sequenced sample was peripheral blood, obtained on day 0 of AZD1222 vaccination. The source of these receptors is an adult in good health.

This clone is a singleton in its sample. The J gene is TRBJ2-1, the V gene TRBV9, with D uncertain. Germline V gene sequence: CDR1 SGDLS, CDR2 YYNGEE. Trimming shortened V by 2 bases and J by 5 bases, and 11 bases separated the two germline ends. The CDR3 has 14 amino acids. CDR3 DNA: TGTGCCAGCAGCGTTTCAGTATCCGACAATGAGCAGTTCTTC. As protein: CASSVSVSDNEQFF.

The chain is built from TRBV19 and TRBJ2-5, with 8 nucleotides matching TRBD2. CDR1 and CDR2 (germline): LNHDA, SQIVND (reference sequence). The V segment lost 8 bases and the J segment 2 bases; nucleotides outside the gene matches: 13. This CDR3 is built from 16 residues. CDR3 nucleotides: TGTGCCAGTTCTCTTCAGCGGGAGAGAAATCAAGAGACCCAGTACTTC. Protein product: CASSLQRERNQETQYF. Together with reference TRBV19 and TRBJ2-5, the CDR3 gives the full variable domain: DGGITQSPKYLFRKEGQNVTLSCEQNLNHDAMYWYRQDPGQGLRLIYYSQIVNDFQKGDIAEGYSVSREKKESFPLTVTSAQKNPTAFYLCASSLQRERNQETQYFGPGTRLLVL.

The chain recombines TRBV6-5 with TRBJ1-4; 8 positions agree with TRBD1. The germline CDR1 and CDR2 sequences are MNHEY and SVGAGI. J lost 7 bases, V lost 9 bases, and 10 bases had no gene match. This CDR3 comprises 14 residues. The CDR3 nucleotides read TGTGCCAGTTATATCAGGGGGCTGGGTGAAAAACTGTTTTTT. It codes for CASYIRGLGEKLFF.

The chain joins TRBV10-1 to TRBJ2-5; 7 nucleotides line up with TRBD2. Germline CDR1 is WNHNN and CDR2 is SYGVQD (reference sequence). Unmatched junction bases numbered 3, after V lost 0 bases and J lost 5 bases. The CDR3 has 14 amino acids. The chain's CDR3 is CASSESPGRETQYF. The CDR3, as DNA: TGCGCCAGCAGTGAGTCGCCCGGGAGGGAGACCCAGTACTTC.

The gene calls are TRBV19 and TRBJ1-1; no clear D gene. V was cut by 7 bases and J by 0 bases, with 9 bases left in between. The CDR3 loop spans 13 amino acids. Germline CDR1 LNHDA, CDR2 SQIVND (reference sequence). CDR3 nucleotide sequence: TGTGCCAGTAACGGACGTCTGAACACTGAAGCTTTCTTT. It specifies CASNGRLNTEAFF.

A single count supports this clone. This chain links TRBV19 with TRBJ1-5; D unclear. V was shortened by 5 bases and J by 7 bases, with 9 bases between the two germline ends. CDR3 size: 12 residues. Germline V gene lookup returns CDR1 LNHDA and CDR2 SQIVND (reference sequence). The CDR3 DNA follows: TGTGCCAGTAGTGGAACATGGCAGCCCCAGCATTTT. It yields the protein CASSGTWQPQHF.